These T cell receptor beta chains were read from a single sample in a study of T cell responses to AZD1222 COVID-19 vaccine. The assay was immunoSEQ multiplex PCR, and TCRdb's table has in-frame clones only and misses some. The data contain about 190,000 clones, roughly 93% of them singletons. The material was peripheral blood, obtained on day 0 of AZD1222 vaccination. The receptors originated from an adult in good health. The CDR3 runs from the conserved cysteine through the conserved F or W. D genes are given only for firm matches. A row's size may be missing; if present it is once, few, many or a size class.

D	size	length	J	V	DNA	CDR3
TRBD1	.	15	TRBJ2-2	TRBV9	TGTGCCAGCAGCCGACAGGGGCCTAATGGCGGGGAGCTGTTTTTT	CASSRQGPNGGELFF
.	.	17	TRBJ1-4	TRBV18	TGTGCCAGCTCACCAATGTCCGGAGGCCAAACTAATGAAAAACTGTTTTTT	CASSPMSGGQTNEKLFF
.	.	13	TRBJ1-2	TRBV7-9	TGTGCCAGCAGCTCCTTAGGACCAGCGGGCTACACCTTC	CASSSLGPAGYTF
.	.	10	TRBJ1-1	TRBV6-6	TGTGCCAGCAGTCAAGGAGGGGCTTTCTTT	CASSQGGAFF
.	.	12	TRBJ2-3	TRBV9	TGTGCCAGCAGTTTGACTCCTAATACGCAGTATTTT	CASSLTPNTQYF
.	.	17	TRBJ2-7	TRBV5-6	TGTGCCAGCAGCGCACAGATGGAGGGGCGAGGGTCCTACGAGCAGTACTTC	CASSAQMEGRGSYEQYF
.	.	17	TRBJ1-5	TRBV18	TGTGCCAGCTCACCACGCCAGGTGACACTTGGGTTGGAGCCCCAGCATTTT	CASSPRQVTLGLEPQHF
.	.	15	TRBJ1-6	TRBV2	TGTGCCAGCACGGCTTTTATTGGCGGCGGTTCACCCCTCCACTTT	CASTAFIGGGSPLHF
.	.	13	TRBJ2-1	TRBV7-2	TGTGCCAGCAGTCCCGGGACCGGTAATGAGCAGTTCTTC	CASSPGTGNEQFF
.	.	15	TRBJ2-3	TRBV6-4	TGTGCCAGCAGTGACTCGAGTCCTCCCTATGGTACGCAGTATTTT	CASSDSSPPYGTQYF
.	.	14	TRBJ1-5	TRBV6-5	TGTGCCAGCAACCGGCAACCGGCGGGTCAGCCCCAGCATTTT	CASNRQPAGQPQHF
.	.	16	TRBJ1-4	TRBV5-5	TGTGCCAGCAGCTTGGTCGGGGGCCTGACTAATGAAAAACTGTTTTTT	CASSLVGGLTNEKLFF
.	.	15	TRBJ1-4	TRBV27	TGTGCCAGCAGCCTCTCCGGGACTCCTAATGAAAAACTGTTTTTT	CASSLSGTPNEKLFF
.	.	14	TRBJ1-4	TRBV4-3	TGCGCCAGCAGCCTTGGAGGAGACGGTGAAAAACTGTTTTTT	CASSLGGDGEKLFF
TRBD1	.	14	TRBJ1-1	TRBV7-2	TGTGCCAGCAGCTTAACAGGGGTGAACACTGAAGCTTTCTTT	CASSLTGVNTEAFF
TRBD1	.	15	TRBJ2-7	TRBV2	TGTGCCAGCAGGGATCCGGGACAGGCTTCCTACGAGCAGTACTTC	CASRDPGQASYEQYF
.	.	16	TRBJ1-2	TRBV7-9	TGTGCCAGCAGCGACATTAGGACGGGTGCTAACTATGGCTACACCTTC	CASSDIRTGANYGYTF
TRBD1	.	18	TRBJ1-2	TRBV5-4	TGTGCCAGCAGCGCACAGGGGTCCAACCGGCGACGCGCTCATGGCTACACCTTC	CASSAQGSNRRRAHGYTF
.	.	17	TRBJ2-2	TRBV14	TGTGCCAGCAGCCATGTGGGCCGGATCGGGGTGTCCGGGGAGCTGTTTTTT	CASSHVGRIGVSGELFF
TRBD1	.	14	TRBJ1-1	TRBV6-5	TGTGCCAGCAGTTACCAGGGGGCGGGCACTGAAGCTTTCTTT	CASSYQGAGTEAFF
.	once	15	TRBJ2-7	TRBV4-1	TGCGCCAGCAGCCAAGTGGCATCCCACCCAGGCGAGCAGTACTTC	CASSQVASHPGEQYF
.	.	13	TRBJ1-2	TRBV12-3/TRBV12-4	TGTGCCAGCAGTTTACAGGACGCCTATGGCTACACCTTC	CASSLQDAYGYTF
TRBD2	.	15	TRBJ2-7	TRBV6-1	TGTGCCAGCAGTGAAAGGGGTGGTCGGGGGGGCGAGCAGTACTTC	CASSERGGRGGEQYF
.	.	16	TRBJ1-3	TRBV9	TGTGCCAGCAGCCCTTCAGACCTGCAATCCGGAAACACCATATATTTT	CASSPSDLQSGNTIYF
TRBD1	.	17	TRBJ2-1	TRBV10-3	TGTGCCATCAGCCCTTTATTTTCCGGGACAGGGGACAATGAGCAGTTCTTC	CAISPLFSGTGDNEQFF
.	.	13	TRBJ2-7	TRBV6-1	TGTGCCAGCAGTGAAGGGACACCCTACGAGCAGTACTTC	CASSEGTPYEQYF
.	.	14	TRBJ2-3	TRBV19	TGTGCCAGTAGTATTGTGGGGGCGACAGATACGCAGTATTTT	CASSIVGATDTQYF
TRBD2	.	13	TRBJ2-7	TRBV6-5	TGTGCCAGCATGCGGGGGTTGGGGTACGAGCAGTACTTC	CASMRGLGYEQYF
.	.	15	TRBJ1-5	TRBV6-2/TRBV6-3	TGTGCCAGCAGTTACTCGCTGACACCGAATCAGCCCCAGCATTTT	CASSYSLTPNQPQHF
.	once	20	TRBJ1-4	TRBV4-1	TGCGCCAGCAGAGATGGGATAGGTCGATCAGGGGCTGCAACTAATGAAAAACTGTTTTTT	CASRDGIGRSGAATNEKLFF
TRBD1	.	15	TRBJ1-4	TRBV6-5	TGTGCCAGCAGGATCCAGGGGGGAACGGATGAAAAACTGTTTTTT	CASRIQGGTDEKLFF
.	.	17	TRBJ1-5	TRBV4-1	TGCGCCAGCAGCCAAGATTGGGACCGGGAGGGCAATCAGCCCCAGCATTTT	CASSQDWDREGNQPQHF
.	.	11	TRBJ1-2	TRBV12-3/TRBV12-4	TGTGCCAGCAGGGACAGCTATGGCTACACCTTC	CASRDSYGYTF
TRBD2	.	16	TRBJ2-3	TRBV10-3	TGTGCCATCAGTGAGTCGACCACAAGCGGGGATGATACGCAGTATTTT	CAISESTTSGDDTQYF
TRBD1	once	15	TRBJ2-3	TRBV5-1	TGCGCCAGCAGCTACACAGGGGGGCAGACAGATACGCAGTATTTT	CASSYTGGQTDTQYF
TRBD1	.	15	TRBJ1-2	TRBV4-2	TGTGCCAGCAGCCCCACAGCAGGGGGAGTCGGTGGCTACACCTTC	CASSPTAGGVGGYTF
.	once	17	TRBJ2-3	TRBV7-3	TGTGCCAGCAGCTTACGAGGCACATTGGGGGGTACAGATACGCAGTATTTT	CASSLRGTLGGTDTQYF
.	.	12	TRBJ2-6	TRBV10-3	TGTGCCATCGATTCTGGGGCCAACGTCCTGACTTTC	CAIDSGANVLTF
.	.	12	TRBJ2-5	TRBV7-9	TGTGCCAGCACCGAATTCCAAGAGACCCAGTACTTC	CASTEFQETQYF
TRBD2	once	14	TRBJ2-1	TRBV28	TGTGCCAGCAGTCCCCGGACTAGTGTCCATGAGCAGTTCTTC	CASSPRTSVHEQFF
TRBD1	.	14	TRBJ1-1	TRBV7-9	TGTGCCAGCAGCCCCCGTCCCGGGACAGGGCGGGCTTTCTTT	CASSPRPGTGRAFF